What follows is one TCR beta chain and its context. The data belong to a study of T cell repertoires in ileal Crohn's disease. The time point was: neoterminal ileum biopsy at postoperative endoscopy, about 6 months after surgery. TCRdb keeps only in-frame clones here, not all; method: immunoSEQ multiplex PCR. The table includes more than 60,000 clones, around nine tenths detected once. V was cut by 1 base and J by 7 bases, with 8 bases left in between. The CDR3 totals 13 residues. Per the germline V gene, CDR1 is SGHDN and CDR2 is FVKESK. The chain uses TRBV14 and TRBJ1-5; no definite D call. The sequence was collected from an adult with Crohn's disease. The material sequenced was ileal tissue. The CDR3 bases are TGTGCCAGCAGCCAAGCCCATCAGCAGCCCCAGCATTTT. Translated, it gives CASSQAHQQPQHF.